The T cell receptor (beta chain) under discussion was sequenced for a study of blood T cells in healthy people across ages. CDR1 is DFQATT and CDR2 is SNEGSKA in the germline V gene (reference sequence). The V and J ends lost 1 base and 5 bases, in that order; junction bases with no gene match: 6. This CDR3 region has 15 residues. This clonotype was observed at least ten times. Using a J-beta primer mix together with a sample-barcoded 5' primer, a second PCR was run for roughly 7 to 12 cycles. TCRdb called the 5' RACE reads again in MiXCR, with one record for every CDR3 protein. The data show some 640,000 distinct CDR3 sequences, about 30% seen once.

This chain joins TRBV20-1 and TRBJ2-5, with 11 bases identical to TRBD2. Sequenced material: blood. This receptor was obtained from a woman of 80 years or more in good health. CDR3 nucleotides: TGCAGTGCTAGAGGACTAGCGGGGCCCGGGGAGACCCAGTACTTC. It translates to CSARGLAGPGETQYF.